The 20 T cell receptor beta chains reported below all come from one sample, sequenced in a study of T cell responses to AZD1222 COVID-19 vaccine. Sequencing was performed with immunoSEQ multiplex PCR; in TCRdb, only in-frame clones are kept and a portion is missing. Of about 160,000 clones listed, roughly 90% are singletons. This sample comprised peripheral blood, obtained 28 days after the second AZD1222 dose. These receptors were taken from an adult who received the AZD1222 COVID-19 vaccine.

CDR3 in DNA: TGTGCCATCAGTGAGGCACGGACTAGCGGGGGATCCTACGAGCAGTACTTC. It is translated as CAISEARTSGGSYEQYF. J is TRBJ2-7 and V is TRBV10-3; TRBD2 matches 13 bases. The CDR3 has 17 residues. CDR1 ENHRY and CDR2 SYGVKD come from the germline V gene. J gave up 1 base and V 2 bases, and 5 bases lay outside the gene matches.

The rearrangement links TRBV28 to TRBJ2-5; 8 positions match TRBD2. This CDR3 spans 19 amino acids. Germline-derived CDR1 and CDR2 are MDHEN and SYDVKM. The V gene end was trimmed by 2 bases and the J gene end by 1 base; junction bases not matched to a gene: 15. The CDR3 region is CASSLPGGAGLVVQETQYF. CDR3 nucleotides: TGTGCCAGCAGTTTACCAGGCGGTGCGGGACTAGTGGTCCAAGAGACCCAGTACTTC.

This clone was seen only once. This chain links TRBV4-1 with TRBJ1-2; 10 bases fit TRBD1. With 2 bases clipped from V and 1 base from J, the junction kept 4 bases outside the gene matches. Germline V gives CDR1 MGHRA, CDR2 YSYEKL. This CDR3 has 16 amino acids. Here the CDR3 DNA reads TGCGCCAGCAGCCAAAGGGGACAGGGGCATAACTATGGCTACACCTTC. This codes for CASSQRGQGHNYGYTF.

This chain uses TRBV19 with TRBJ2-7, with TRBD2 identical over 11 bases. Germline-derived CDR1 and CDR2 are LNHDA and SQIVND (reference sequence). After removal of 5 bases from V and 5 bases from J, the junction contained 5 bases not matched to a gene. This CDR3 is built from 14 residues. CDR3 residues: CASSVLAGADEQYF. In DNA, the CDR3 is TGTGCCAGTAGTGTACTAGCGGGAGCCGACGAGCAGTACTTC. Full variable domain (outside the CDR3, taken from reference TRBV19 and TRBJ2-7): DGGITQSPKYLFRKEGQNVTLSCEQNLNHDAMYWYRQDPGQGLRLIYYSQIVNDFQKGDIAEGYSVSREKKESFPLTVTSAQKNPTAFYLCASSVLAGADEQYFGPGTRLTVT.

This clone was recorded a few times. The CDR3 region is CASSQDRGAGVDEQYF. CDR3 DNA sequence: TGTGCCAGCAGCCAAGATCGAGGAGCGGGAGTAGACGAGCAGTACTTC. V usage is TRBV14 and J usage is TRBJ2-7, with 8 positions matching TRBD2. CDR3 length: 16 residues. From germline, CDR1 is SGHDN and CDR2 FVKESK. The ends lost 0 bases at V and 5 bases at J; junction bases unmatched: 9.

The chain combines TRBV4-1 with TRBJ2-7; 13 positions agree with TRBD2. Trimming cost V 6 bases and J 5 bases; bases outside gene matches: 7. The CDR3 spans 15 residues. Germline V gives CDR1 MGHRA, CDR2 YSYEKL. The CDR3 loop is CASRPGLAGDNEQYF. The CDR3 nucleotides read TGCGCCAGCAGACCCGGACTAGCGGGAGATAACGAGCAGTACTTC.

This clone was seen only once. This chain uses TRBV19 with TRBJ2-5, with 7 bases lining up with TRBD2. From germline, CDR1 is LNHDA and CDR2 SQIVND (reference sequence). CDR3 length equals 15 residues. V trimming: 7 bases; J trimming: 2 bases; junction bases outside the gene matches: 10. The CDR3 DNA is TGTGCCAGTAATCCACTCCCGGGGGGACAAGAGACCCAGTACTTC. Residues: CASNPLPGGQETQYF.

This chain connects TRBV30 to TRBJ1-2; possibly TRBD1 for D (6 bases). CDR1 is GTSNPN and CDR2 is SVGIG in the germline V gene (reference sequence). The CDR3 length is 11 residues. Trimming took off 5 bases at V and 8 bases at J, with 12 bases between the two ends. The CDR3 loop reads CAWEQGSGYTF. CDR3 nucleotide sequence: TGTGCCTGGGAACAGGGCAGCGGCTACACCTTC.

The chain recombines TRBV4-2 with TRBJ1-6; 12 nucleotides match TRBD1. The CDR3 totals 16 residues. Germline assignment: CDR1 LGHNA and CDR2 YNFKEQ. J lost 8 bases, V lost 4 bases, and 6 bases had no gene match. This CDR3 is CASSRSGQGAYSPLHF. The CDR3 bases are TGTGCCAGCAGCCGATCGGGACAGGGGGCTTATTCACCCCTCCACTTT.

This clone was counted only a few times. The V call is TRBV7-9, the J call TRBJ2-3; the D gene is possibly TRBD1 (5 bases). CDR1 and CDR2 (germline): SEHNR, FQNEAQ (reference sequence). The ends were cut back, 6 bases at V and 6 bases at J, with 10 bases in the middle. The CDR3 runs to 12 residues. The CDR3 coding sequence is TGTGCCAGCAGTTTCAGGGTGGATACGCAGTATTTT. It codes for CASSFRVDTQYF.

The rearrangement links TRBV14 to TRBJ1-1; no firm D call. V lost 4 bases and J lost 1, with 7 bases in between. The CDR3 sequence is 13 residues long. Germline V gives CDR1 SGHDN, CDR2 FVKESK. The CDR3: CASSLGWNTEAFF. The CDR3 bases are TGTGCCAGCAGCCTGGGATGGAACACTGAAGCTTTCTTT.

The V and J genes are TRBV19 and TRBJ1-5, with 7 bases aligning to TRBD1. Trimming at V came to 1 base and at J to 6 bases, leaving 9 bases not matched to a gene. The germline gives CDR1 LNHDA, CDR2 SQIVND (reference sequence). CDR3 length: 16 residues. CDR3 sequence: CASSIGDSGYGQPQHF. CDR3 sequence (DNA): TGTGCCAGTAGTATAGGGGACAGCGGATATGGTCAGCCCCAGCATTTT.

The CDR3 loop is CASTQRGEHYEQYF. Here the CDR3 DNA reads TGTGCCAGTACCCAGAGAGGGGAACACTACGAGCAGTACTTC. This chain links TRBV19 with TRBJ2-7, with D tentatively TRBD1 or TRBD2 (5 bases each). The CDR3 spans 14 residues. Deletions cut 7 bases from V and 3 bases from J, with 16 bases between. Germline CDR1 reads LNHDA; CDR2 reads SQIVND (reference sequence).

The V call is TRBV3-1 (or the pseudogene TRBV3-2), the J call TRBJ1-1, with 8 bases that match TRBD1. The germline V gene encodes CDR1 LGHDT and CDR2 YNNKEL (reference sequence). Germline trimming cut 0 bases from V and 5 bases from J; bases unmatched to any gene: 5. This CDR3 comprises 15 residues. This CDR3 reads CASSQETGAGTEAFF. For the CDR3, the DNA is TGTGCCAGCAGCCAAGAGACAGGGGCGGGGACTGAAGCTTTCTTT.

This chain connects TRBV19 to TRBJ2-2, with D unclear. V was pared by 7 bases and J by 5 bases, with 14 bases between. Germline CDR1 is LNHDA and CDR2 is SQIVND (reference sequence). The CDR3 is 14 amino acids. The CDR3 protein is CASTMDGRTGELFF. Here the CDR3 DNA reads TGTGCCAGTACCATGGATGGCAGAACCGGGGAGCTGTTTTTT.

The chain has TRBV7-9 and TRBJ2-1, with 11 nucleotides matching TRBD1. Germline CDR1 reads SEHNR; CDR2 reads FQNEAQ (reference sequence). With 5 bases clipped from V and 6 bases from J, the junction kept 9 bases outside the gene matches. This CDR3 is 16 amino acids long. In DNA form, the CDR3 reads TGTGCCAGCAGCCCCTCGGACAGGGGGCTGGGCAATGAGCAGTTCTTC. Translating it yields CASSPSDRGLGNEQFF.

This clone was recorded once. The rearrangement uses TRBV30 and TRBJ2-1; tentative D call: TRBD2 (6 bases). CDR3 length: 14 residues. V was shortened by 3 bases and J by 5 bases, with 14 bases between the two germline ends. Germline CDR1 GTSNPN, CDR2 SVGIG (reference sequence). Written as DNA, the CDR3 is TGTGCCTGGAGCCGCGGCGGGACCAACAATGAGCAGTTCTTC. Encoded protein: CAWSRGGTNNEQFF.

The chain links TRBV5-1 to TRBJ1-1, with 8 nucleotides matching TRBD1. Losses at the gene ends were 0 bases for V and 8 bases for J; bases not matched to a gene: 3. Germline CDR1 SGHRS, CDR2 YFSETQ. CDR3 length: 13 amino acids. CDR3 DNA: TGCGCCAGCAGCTTGGGGACAGGGAACGAAGCTTTCTTT. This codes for CASSLGTGNEAFF. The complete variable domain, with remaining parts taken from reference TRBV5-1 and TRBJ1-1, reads KAGVTQTPRYLIKTRGQQVTLSCSPISGHRSVSWYQQTPGQGLQFLFEYFSETQRNKGNFPGRFSGRQFSNSRSEMNVSTLELGDSALYLCASSLGTGNEAFFGQGTRLTVV.

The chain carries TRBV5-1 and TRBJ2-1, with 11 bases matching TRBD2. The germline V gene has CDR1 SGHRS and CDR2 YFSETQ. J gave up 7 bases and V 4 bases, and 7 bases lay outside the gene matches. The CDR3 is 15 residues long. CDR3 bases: TGCGCCAGCAGCATAACTAGCGGGAGTTTTAATGAGCAGTTCTTC. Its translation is CASSITSGSFNEQFF.

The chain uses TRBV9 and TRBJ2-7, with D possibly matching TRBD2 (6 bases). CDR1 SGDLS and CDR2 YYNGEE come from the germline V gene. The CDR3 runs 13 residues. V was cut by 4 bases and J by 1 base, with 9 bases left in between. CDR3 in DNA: TGTGCCAGCAGCCCGCGGGGTTCCTACGAGCAGTACTTC. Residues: CASSPRGSYEQYF.